The 6 T cell receptor beta chains below come from one sample, sequenced in a study of blood T cell repertoires in COVID-19. Libraries were prepared by immunoSEQ multiplex PCR; TCRdb keeps only in-frame clonotypes and omits some of them. Among about 200,000 clones listed, roughly 84% were seen once. The sequenced material came from peripheral blood. These receptors all come from a woman aged 80 or over with acute or convalescent COVID-19.

The chain has TRBV4-1 and TRBJ1-1; D remains unclear. V dropped 0 bases and J dropped 0 bases, with 11 bases sitting between them. CDR1 is MGHRA, CDR2 YSYEKL, per germline. This CDR3 has 16 amino acids. The CDR3 is CASSQDLPGMNTEAFF. CDR3 sequence (DNA): TGCGCCAGCAGCCAAGATCTCCCCGGGATGAACACTGAAGCTTTCTTT.

This rearrangement joins TRBV12-3 or TRBV12-4 to TRBJ1-2; weak D call: TRBD1 (5 bases). This CDR3 is built from 13 residues. Trimming removed 6 bases at V and 4 bases at J, with 12 bases between. This chain's CDR3 is CASSPTAVYGYTF. CDR3 in DNA: TGTGCCAGCAGCCCGACAGCAGTCTATGGCTACACCTTC.

This clone was recorded a few times. The rearrangement joins TRBV15 to TRBJ1-1; no reliable D call. The CDR3 is 15 residues long. From germline, CDR1 is LNHNV and CDR2 YYDKDF (reference sequence). V gave up 0 bases and J gave up 0 bases, with 8 bases separating them. This CDR3 reads CATSRDSELNTEAFF. As DNA, the CDR3 is TGTGCCACCAGCAGAGATTCCGAGCTGAACACTGAAGCTTTCTTT.

The V and J genes are TRBV7-9 and TRBJ1-1; 8 bases are a match to TRBD1. Germline values: CDR1 SEHNR, CDR2 FQNEAQ (reference sequence). The V and J ends lost 5 bases and 4 bases, in that order; junction bases with no gene match: 6. CDR3 length equals 14 residues. The CDR3 spells CASSISTGGTEAFF. CDR3 sequence (DNA): TGTGCCAGCAGCATAAGTACAGGGGGCACTGAAGCTTTCTTT.

This clone was counted once. This CDR3 reads CASSQLGGERGNTEAFF. The DNA of the CDR3 is TGTGCCAGCAGCCAGCTGGGAGGGGAACGTGGAAACACTGAAGCTTTCTTT. The chain is built from TRBV3-1 (or the pseudogene TRBV3-2) and TRBJ1-1; D perhaps matches TRBD1 (5 bases). The CDR3 has 17 residues. Germline assignment: CDR1 LGHDT and CDR2 YNNKEL (reference sequence). V was shortened by 3 bases and J by 2 bases, with 19 bases between the two germline ends.

This chain joins TRBV7-9 and TRBJ2-1; TRBD1 agrees at 7 bases. The length of the CDR3 is 17 residues. The V and J ends lost 1 base and 0 bases, in that order; junction bases with no gene match: 6. The germline V gene encodes CDR1 SEHNR and CDR2 FQNEAQ (reference sequence). The CDR3 is CASSLGFRGSSYNEQFF. The CDR3 DNA follows: TGTGCCAGCAGCTTAGGGTTCAGGGGGAGCTCCTACAATGAGCAGTTCTTC.